This T cell receptor beta chain emerged from a study of kidney transplant recipient with SARS-CoV-2 infection. TCRdb reprocessed the reads with MiXCR, giving one entry per CDR3 protein. Of 200,000 to 300,000 distinct CDR3 sequences listed, less than 35% are singletons. This clonotype was detected many times. This TCR came from a male patient aged 30 to 40 who had COVID-19 and was a kidney transplant recipient. The graft donor may account for some of the T cells. The source was a blood sample, collected at baseline and between days 110 and 120 from a kidney transplant recipient.

CDR3 amino acids: CASSSDRYSYNSPLHF. The CDR3 nucleotides are TGTGCCAGCAGCTCAGACAGATACTCCTATAATTCACCCCTCCACTTT. The chain is built from TRBV5-4 and TRBJ1-6, with a tentative D call TRBD1 (5 bases). The germline V and J ends were trimmed by 3 bases and 0 bases, with 10 bases remaining between them. This CDR3 region has 16 residues. CDR1 is SGHNT and CDR2 is YYREEE in the germline V gene (reference sequence).